A selection of T cell receptor beta chains follows, all from one sample in a study of T cell responses to AZD1222 COVID-19 vaccine. TCRdb keeps only in-frame clones here, not all; method: immunoSEQ multiplex PCR. Among about 130,000 clones listed, roughly 85% were seen once. The specimen was peripheral blood, collected on day 0 of MenACWY control vaccination. The origin of the receptors is an adult in good health. Both conserved end residues are part of each CDR3. The D gene is left open where the match is weak. Size values are once, few and many counts, or a class for expanded clones, and some rows have none.

d_gene | abundance | j_gene | v_gene | len | CDR3aa | CDR3nt
- | once | TRBJ2-5 | TRBV5-1 | 14 | CASSLSSSQETQYF | TGCGCCAGCAGCTTATCGAGCAGTCAAGAGACCCAGTACTTC
- | - | TRBJ1-5 | TRBV10-2 | 16 | CASTVAPAGSNQPQHF | TGCGCCAGCACGGTCGCCCCGGCTGGGAGCAATCAGCCCCAGCATTTT
TRBD2 | - | TRBJ2-1 | TRBV27 | 15 | CASSSGLAGYNEQFF | TGTGCCAGCAGTTCCGGACTAGCGGGGTACAATGAGCAGTTCTTC
- | - | TRBJ2-7 | TRBV10-2 | 16 | CASSESGRVYPYEQYF | TGCGCCAGCAGTGAGTCGGGCAGGGTGTACCCCTACGAGCAGTACTTC
TRBD1 | - | TRBJ2-7 | TRBV2 | 13 | CASSDGTDYEQYF | TGTGCCAGCAGTGATGGGACAGACTACGAGCAGTACTTC
- | few | TRBJ1-4 | TRBV2 | 14 | CASSEVRGAGKLFF | TGTGCCAGCAGTGAGGTCAGGGGCGCAGGAAAACTGTTTTTT
- | - | TRBJ2-5 | TRBV6-5 | 15 | CASSRTISSGETQYF | TGTGCCAGCAGCCGTACTATATCGTCGGGAGAGACCCAGTACTTC
TRBD1 | - | TRBJ1-4 | TRBV5-4 | 15 | CASSSGQGASEKLFF | TGTGCCAGCAGCTCGGGACAGGGGGCGAGTGAAAAACTGTTTTTT
- | - | TRBJ1-4 | TRBV2 | 14 | CASKGGSSNEKLFF | TGTGCCAGCAAGGGCGGCAGCTCTAATGAAAAACTGTTTTTT
TRBD1 | - | TRBJ1-1 | TRBV9 | 15 | CASSVKGQMNTEAFF | TGTGCCAGCAGCGTAAAGGGACAGATGAACACTGAAGCTTTCTTT
- | - | TRBJ1-1 | TRBV5-1 | 15 | CASSIESGFDTEAFF | TGCGCCAGCAGCATCGAATCAGGGTTCGACACTGAAGCTTTCTTT
TRBD1 | - | TRBJ1-5 | TRBV18 | 15 | CASSRGRGRDQPQHF | TGTGCCAGCTCACGGGGCAGGGGGCGTGATCAGCCCCAGCATTTT
- | once | TRBJ2-7 | TRBV28 | 14 | CASIAQVSSYEQYF | TGTGCCAGCATCGCACAGGTTAGCTCCTACGAGCAGTACTTC
- | once | TRBJ1-5 | TRBV3-1/TRBV3-2 | 14 | CASSQASANQPQHF | TGTGCCAGCAGCCAAGCAAGCGCCAATCAGCCCCAGCATTTT
TRBD1 | few | TRBJ1-3 | TRBV6-5 | 16 | CASSYDRELSGNTIYF | TGTGCCAGCAGTTACGACAGGGAGTTATCTGGAAACACCATATATTTT
TRBD1 | few | TRBJ2-3 | TRBV2 | 14 | CASSRDRGTDTQYF | TGTGCCAGCAGTAGGGACAGGGGCACAGATACGCAGTATTTT
TRBD1 | - | TRBJ1-5 | TRBV5-5 | 16 | CASSLAGTVSNQPQHF | TGTGCCAGCAGCTTAGCGGGGACAGTTAGTAATCAGCCCCAGCATTTT
- | few | TRBJ2-1 | TRBV7-9 | 18 | CASSRRLVERKSFGEQFF | TGTGCCAGCAGCCGTAGGTTGGTTGAGCGGAAGTCCTTTGGGGAGCAGTTCTTC
- | - | TRBJ2-1 | TRBV7-3 | 12 | CASSFRGREQFF | TGTGCCAGCAGCTTTCGGGGTAGGGAGCAGTTCTTC
- | once | TRBJ1-1 | TRBV7-6 | 18 | CASSSHGDKDGLNTEAFF | TGTGCCAGCAGCTCTCACGGGGACAAGGATGGGCTGAACACTGAAGCTTTCTTT
TRBD2 | - | TRBJ2-1 | TRBV19 | 15 | CASGESSGRAREQFF | TGTGCCAGTGGAGAATCTAGCGGGAGGGCCAGGGAGCAGTTCTTC
- | few | TRBJ2-5 | TRBV6-5 | 14 | CASRYGGEQETQYF | TGTGCCAGCAGATACGGCGGGGAGCAAGAGACCCAGTACTTC
TRBD1 | - | TRBJ2-7 | TRBV5-5 | 14 | CASSSAGGIYEQYF | TGTGCCAGCAGCTCCGCAGGGGGCATTTACGAGCAGTACTTC
TRBD2 | - | TRBJ2-7 | TRBV7-2 | 15 | CASSFGTRSHYEQYF | TGTGCCAGCAGCTTTGGGACTAGAAGTCACTACGAGCAGTACTTC
- | - | TRBJ2-1 | TRBV19 | 15 | CASSLDGLLANEQFF | TGTGCCAGTAGCCTAGACGGGTTATTGGCCAATGAGCAGTTCTTC
- | - | TRBJ2-5 | TRBV7-6 | 15 | CASSLGTPFRETQYF | TGTGCCAGCAGCTTAGGGACTCCTTTTAGGGAGACCCAGTACTTC
TRBD1 | once | TRBJ2-7 | TRBV27 | 14 | CASSHYRGGDEQYF | TGTGCCAGCAGCCATTACAGGGGTGGCGACGAGCAGTACTTC
- | - | TRBJ1-1 | TRBV5-1 | 14 | CASSLEGLNTEAFF | TGCGCCAGCAGCTTGGAGGGACTGAACACTGAAGCTTTCTTT
TRBD1 | - | TRBJ1-6 | TRBV6-5 | 15 | CASSWDRGRSSPLHF | TGTGCCAGCAGTTGGGACAGGGGGCGGAGTTCACCCCTCCACTTT
- | - | TRBJ1-1 | TRBV6-1 | 15 | CASSDEKGIYTEAFF | TGTGCCAGCAGTGATGAGAAAGGGATATACACTGAAGCTTTCTTT
- | many | TRBJ1-2 | TRBV5-8 | 12 | CASSFGLNSYTF | TGTGCCAGCAGCTTTGGACTCAACAGCTACACCTTC
- | - | TRBJ1-5 | TRBV2 | 14 | CASSEILGIQPQHF | TGTGCCAGCAGTGAAATTCTGGGGATCCAGCCCCAGCATTTT
TRBD1 | - | TRBJ2-2 | TRBV5-1 | 15 | CASEGQGVNTGELFF | TGCGCCAGCGAAGGACAGGGAGTGAACACCGGGGAGCTGTTTTTT
- | - | TRBJ2-3 | TRBV6-5 | 16 | CASSYSRRKQPDTQYF | TGTGCCAGCAGTTACTCGAGACGCAAGCAACCCGATACGCAGTATTTT
- | - | TRBJ1-1 | TRBV10-2 | 14 | CATQQRGQNTEAFF | TGCGCCACGCAACAAAGAGGACAGAACACTGAAGCTTTCTTT
TRBD2 | - | TRBJ2-3 | TRBV15 | 17 | CATSRDRTSGRTDTQYF | TGTGCCACCAGCAGAGATCGGACTAGCGGGAGGACAGATACGCAGTATTTT
- | - | TRBJ1-5 | TRBV28 | 14 | CASSQDMANQPQHF | TGTGCCAGCAGTCAGGACATGGCCAATCAGCCCCAGCATTTT
- | few | TRBJ1-6 | TRBV5-1 | 17 | CASTRSEGHGYNSPLHF | TGCGCCAGCACCCGTTCGGAAGGCCACGGATATAATTCACCCCTCCACTTT
- | once | TRBJ1-5 | TRBV28 | 15 | CASSLYRYSNQPQHF | TGTGCCAGCAGTTTGTACAGGTATAGCAATCAGCCCCAGCATTTT
- | - | TRBJ2-1 | TRBV18 | 16 | CASSFDALAISNEQFF | TGTGCCAGCTCATTTGATGCGCTAGCTATAAGCAATGAGCAGTTCTTC
- | once | TRBJ1-5 | TRBV6-5 | 13 | CASSPRGNQPQHF | TGTGCCAGCAGTCCCCGCGGAAATCAGCCCCAGCATTTT
TRBD1 | - | TRBJ1-3 | TRBV3-1/TRBV3-2 | 17 | CASSPPTGAISGNTIYF | TGTGCCAGCAGCCCGCCCACAGGGGCAATCTCTGGAAACACCATATATTTT